One T cell receptor (beta chain) is described in this entry. This record belongs to a study of blood T cell repertoires in COVID-19. Study information: Samples came from the United States, Italy and Spain, spanning acute and convalescent COVID-19. Nucleic acid was either cDNA or gDNA, and it came from T cells, B-cell-depleted T cells, or PBMCs.

The ends were cut back, 4 bases at V and 2 bases at J, with 18 bases in the middle. CDR3 length equals 16 residues. Germline CDR1 MGHRA, CDR2 YSYEKL. In the original analysis: Reference gene primers were amplified, and this amplification served to estimate nucleated cell counts. The data were produced by immunoSEQ multiplex PCR, yet TCRdb's version contains in-frame clones alone and is incomplete. That table supplies the V and J calls and clone size; D and trimming were determined from the DNA. Here the sample spans over 200,000 clones, 87% being singletons. The rearrangement uses TRBV4-1 and TRBJ2-7; perhaps TRBD1 as D (6 bases). This TCR came from a woman aged 18 to 35 who had recovered from COVID-19. Material: peripheral blood. CDR3 sequence reads: CASSRFWDIGTYEQYF. The CDR3 DNA sequence: TGCGCCAGCAGCCGTTTTTGGGACATAGGTACCTACGAGCAGTACTTC.